These 29 T cell receptor beta chains originate from one sample sequenced in a study of blood T cell repertoires in COVID-19. TCRdb's copy holds only in-frame clones and misses some; the assay was immunoSEQ multiplex PCR. Counted here are more than 95,000 clones, 70% to 90% occurring once; the ten biggest clones make up 3% to 3.5%. The material sequenced was peripheral blood. The receptors stem from a man aged 45-60 years in a cohort sampled during active COVID-19.

The chain joins TRBV5-1 to TRBJ2-5, with 8 bases aligning to TRBD2. The CDR3 is 16 residues long. Germline values: CDR1 SGHRS, CDR2 YFSETQ. The V gene end was trimmed by 4 bases and the J gene end by 5 bases; junction bases not matched to a gene: 13. CDR3 bases: TGCGCCAGCAGCCCCCCTCCGGGGGGGGGATGGGAGACCCAGTACTTC. Protein product: CASSPPPGGGWETQYF. The complete variable domain, with remaining parts taken from reference TRBV5-1 and TRBJ2-5, reads KAGVTQTPRYLIKTRGQQVTLSCSPISGHRSVSWYQQTPGQGLQFLFEYFSETQRNKGNFPGRFSGRQFSNSRSEMNVSTLELGDSALYLCASSPPPGGGWETQYFGPGTRLLVL.

V usage is TRBV7-5 and J usage is TRBJ2-2; TRBD1 is taken as the D call from the table, unchecked against the DNA. TRBV7-5 is marked as a pseudogene. This CDR3 is 18 amino acids long. CDR3 region: CVRDPKGSGQGLTGELFF. CDR3 in DNA: TGTGTCAGAGATCCCAAAGGCTCTGGGCAGGGTTTGACCGGGGAGCTGTTTTTT.

This chain connects TRBV5-1 to TRBJ1-4; no clear D. CDR1 SGHRS and CDR2 YFSETQ come from the germline V gene. Trimming left V 0 bases short and J 13 bases short, with 10 bases between. CDR3 length: 12 residues. As DNA, the CDR3 is TGCGCCAGCAGCTTGGATCGGGAGGGACTGTTTTTT. It translates to CASSLDREGLFF.

The chain links TRBV7-2 to TRBJ2-7; TRBD1 aligns across 7 bases. Looked up from germline, CDR1 is SGHTA and CDR2 is FQGNSA. CDR3 size: 14 residues. Trimming took 5 bases from V and 8 from J; bases not matched to a gene: 12. This CDR3 reads CASSNRPGQQQQYV. As DNA, the CDR3 is TGTGCCAGCAGCAACAGACCGGGACAGCAACAGCAGTACGTC.

The genes are TRBV5-6 and TRBJ1-4, with 8 bases that match TRBD1. V dropped 3 bases and J dropped 4; count of bases not matched to a gene: 5. Germline V gene data show CDR1 as SGHDT and CDR2 as YYEEEE. CDR3 length: 15 residues. CDR3 nucleotides: TGTGCCAGCAGCTGGACAGGGCTTAATAATGAAAAACTGTTTTTT. Encoded protein: CASSWTGLNNEKLFF.

The V and J genes are TRBV18 and TRBJ2-7; D might be TRBD2 (6 bases). Trimming left V 5 bases short and J 7 bases short, with 15 bases between. The CDR3 has 13 amino acids. Germline V CDR1 and CDR2: KGHSH, LQKENI. This CDR3 reads CASSAGAGGEQYF. The CDR3 bases are TGTGCCAGCTCAGCCGGAGCGGGTGGTGAGCAGTACTTC.

This chain joins TRBV5-6 and TRBJ1-2, with no clear D. V shed 1 base and J shed 5 bases, with 6 bases lying between them. CDR3 length equals 12 residues. Germline V gives CDR1 SGHDT, CDR2 YYEEEE. The CDR3 region has the DNA TGTGCCAGCAGCTTGCTACAGTATGGCTACACCTTC. Its protein product is CASSLLQYGYTF.

The J gene is TRBJ2-3, the V gene TRBV6-5, with a weak D call TRBD1 (6 bases). Between the trimmed V and J ends, which lost 2 bases and 3 bases, there was a span of 12 bases. Germline V gene sequence: CDR1 MNHEY, CDR2 SVGAGI. The CDR3 has 15 amino acids. CDR3 nucleotide sequence: TGTGCCAGCAGTTACAAGGGGCAGGGGACAGATACGCAGTATTTT. Amino acid sequence: CASSYKGQGTDTQYF.

The chain uses TRBV9 and TRBJ2-2; D is uncertain. The CDR3 loop spans 15 amino acids. V dropped 2 bases and J dropped 2 bases, with 10 bases sitting between them. Germline V lookup: CDR1 SGDLS, CDR2 YYNGEE. The DNA of the CDR3 is TGTGCCAGCAGCGTCAGACTTTCAAACACCGGGGAGCTGTTTTTT. Its protein is CASSVRLSNTGELFF.

The rearrangement joins TRBV4-1 to TRBJ2-2; tentatively, D is TRBD2 (7 bases). CDR1 and CDR2 (germline): MGHRA, YSYEKL. CDR3 length: 17 residues. V lost 0 bases, J lost 6 bases, and 17 bases lay in between. CDR3 protein: CASSQDIGGQGSGELFF. The CDR3 DNA is TGCGCCAGCAGCCAAGATATCGGGGGGCAGGGGTCCGGGGAGCTGTTTTTT.

V gene TRBV24-1 combines with J gene TRBJ1-2; TRBD1 matches 8 bases. J was trimmed by 7 bases and V by 4 bases; bases with no gene match: 7. The CDR3 is made up of 14 amino acids. Germline CDR1 and CDR2: KGHDR and SFDVKD. CDR3 sequence (DNA): TGTGCCACCAGTGAACCTGACAGGGGCCGTGGCTACACCTTC. Protein: CATSEPDRGRGYTF.

The V and J genes are TRBV5-1 and TRBJ2-1; maybe TRBD1 (6 bases). The CDR3 contains 14 residues. Trimming removed 4 bases from V and 5 bases from J, with 13 bases in between. CDR1 and CDR2 from the germline V gene are SGHRS and YFSETQ. This CDR3 reads CASSPGTTHNEQFF. Written as DNA, the CDR3 is TGCGCCAGCAGCCCGGGGACAACCCACAATGAGCAGTTCTTC.

V usage is TRBV7-2 and J usage is TRBJ2-1, with TRBD2 matching over 10 bases. The CDR3 is 14 amino acids. Germline values: CDR1 SGHTA, CDR2 FQGNSA. V dropped 5 bases and J dropped 10; count of bases not matched to a gene: 8. CDR3 loop: CASSRSGGSREQFF. In DNA, the CDR3 is TGTGCCAGCAGCCGTAGCGGGGGGTCCAGGGAGCAGTTCTTC.

In its sample, this clone was seen a few times. This chain links TRBV10-3 with TRBJ2-3; D is perhaps TRBD2 (5 bases). Germline V gene lookup returns CDR1 ENHRY and CDR2 SYGVKD. This CDR3 comprises 15 residues. The V end was cut by 5 bases, the J end by 1 base, with 13 bases between. The CDR3 DNA sequence: TGTGCCATCAGTCCCGGGGTTTCGGGCACAGATACGCAGTATTTT. It specifies CAISPGVSGTDTQYF.

This chain connects TRBV19 to TRBJ1-1; D unclear. Germline loops: CDR1 LNHDA, CDR2 SQIVND (reference sequence). The V end lost 11 bases, the J end lost 0 bases, and 13 bases lay between the germline ends. This CDR3 is built from 13 residues. Written as DNA, the CDR3 is TGTGCCGTATCGTCCTTTATGAACACTGAAGCTTTCTTT. Translating gives CAVSSFMNTEAFF.

J is TRBJ1-2 and V is TRBV9; tentatively, D is TRBD1 (5 bases). CDR1 and CDR2 from the germline V gene are SGDLS and YYNGEE. The length of the CDR3 is 14 residues. Trimming pared 0 bases from V and 8 bases from J, leaving 14 bases between. DNA for the CDR3: TGTGCCAGCAGCGTAGATTGGGGCAGAGGCGGCTACACCTTC. Translated: CASSVDWGRGGYTF.

This clone turned up a few times. J is TRBJ1-6 and V is TRBV28; 8 bases are a match to TRBD1. Germline loops: CDR1 MDHEN, CDR2 SYDVKM. V lost 8 bases, J lost 10 bases, and 7 bases stayed unmatched. This CDR3 spans 13 amino acids. In nucleotides, the CDR3 is TGTGCCAGCGTTACAGGGGGAGTATCACCCCTCCACTTT. As protein: CASVTGGVSPLHF.

This chain connects TRBV12-5 to TRBJ1-4, with no clear D. The CDR3 spans 15 residues. The germline gives CDR1 LGHNT, CDR2 FRNRAP. The V end lost 0 bases, the J end lost 4 bases, and 9 bases lay between the germline ends. The CDR3 sequence: CASGLVVGVNEKLFF. The CDR3 bases are TGTGCTAGTGGTTTGGTAGTGGGAGTTAATGAAAAACTGTTTTTT. The full variable domain, completed using reference TRBV12-5 and TRBJ1-4, is DARVTQTPRHKVTEMGQEVTMRCQPILGHNTVFWYRQTMMQGLELLAYFRNRAPLDDSGMPKDRFSAEMPDATLATLKIQPSEPRDSAVYFCASGLVVGVNEKLFFGSGTQLSVL.

The chain recombines TRBV27 with TRBJ1-2; TRBD1 is a possible D gene (5 bases). Looked up from germline, CDR1 is MNHEY and CDR2 is SMNVEV (reference sequence). The CDR3 spans 14 residues. V lost 5 bases to trimming and J lost 3 bases, with 13 bases between them. Written as DNA, the CDR3 is TGTGCCAGCAGTCCCGACCAGGGTCACTATGGCTACACCTTC. Translating it yields CASSPDQGHYGYTF.

V and J are TRBV19 and TRBJ2-2; 8 bases are shared with TRBD2. The V segment lost 5 bases and the J segment 7 bases; nucleotides outside the gene matches: 9. The CDR3 loop spans 15 amino acids. Germline V gives CDR1 LNHDA, CDR2 SQIVND (reference sequence). The CDR3 DNA follows: TGTGCCAGTAGTCTCAACCCTCGGGGGGGCGGGGAGCTGTTTTTT. It encodes CASSLNPRGGGELFF.

The chain has TRBV5-8 and TRBJ2-6; TRBD1 agrees at 11 bases. The J segment lost 2 bases and the V segment lost 7 bases, leaving 8 bases of the junction unmatched. Germline V CDR1 and CDR2: SGHTS, YDEGEE. The CDR3 has 17 amino acids. DNA for the CDR3: TGTGCCAGCTCATCAGGACAGGGGGCAGCTGGGGCCAACGTCCTGACTTTC. Encoded protein: CASSSGQGAAGANVLTF.

The genes are TRBV7-7 and TRBJ2-3, with D maybe TRBD1 (6 bases). The germline V gene encodes CDR1 SSHAT and CDR2 FNYEAQ (reference sequence). V lost 2 bases and J lost 0, with 9 bases in between. The CDR3 is 15 residues long. The CDR3 DNA sequence: TGTGCCAGCAGCTTACGACAGGATAGCACAGATACGCAGTATTTT. This sequence encodes CASSLRQDSTDTQYF.

The chain uses TRBV19 and TRBJ1-6; 9 positions match TRBD1. V lost 4 bases to trimming and J lost 9 bases; unmatched junction nucleotides: 10. Germline assignment: CDR1 LNHDA and CDR2 SQIVND (reference sequence). CDR3 length: 16 amino acids. Here the CDR3 DNA reads TGTGCCAGTAGTACTGGCCCCGGGACAGGGACTTCACCCCTCCACTTT. This codes for CASSTGPGTGTSPLHF.

This clone was recorded once. The rearrangement joins TRBV19 to TRBJ1-4; 7 bases match TRBD1. After removal of 6 bases from V and 13 bases from J, the junction contained 17 bases not matched to a gene. The CDR3 length is 15 residues. CDR1 and CDR2 from the germline V gene are LNHDA and SQIVND (reference sequence). The CDR3 DNA reads as TGTGCCAGTAGCCGCGGGGCCGGGACAGCCACGGGACTGTTTTTT. Its translation: CASSRGAGTATGLFF.

The V and J genes are TRBV6-2 or TRBV6-3 and TRBJ2-7; 9 bases align to TRBD1. The CDR3 runs to 15 residues. Trimming at V came to 5 bases and at J to 5 bases, leaving 10 bases not matched to a gene. Germline CDR1 MNHEY, CDR2 SVGEGT. CDR3 nucleotide sequence: TGTGCCAGCAGTCCCCGTGGGACAGGGCAGCACGAGCAGTACTTC. Amino acid sequence: CASSPRGTGQHEQYF.

V is TRBV28 and J is TRBJ2-7; TRBD1 is a possible D gene (6 bases). With 2 bases removed from V and 3 bases from J, the gap between germline ends came to 11 bases. The CDR3 is 14 residues long. From germline, CDR1 is MDHEN and CDR2 SYDVKM. This CDR3 is CASSLGGGNYEQYV. DNA of the CDR3: TGTGCCAGCAGTTTAGGGGGCGGAAACTACGAGCAGTACGTC.

The gene calls are TRBV7-2 and TRBJ2-7; D not resolved. The CDR3 consists of 13 residues. Trimming removed 0 bases at V and 4 bases at J, with 7 bases between. Per germline, CDR1 SGHTA and CDR2 FQGNSA. The CDR3 region is CASSLAQMYEQYF. The CDR3 DNA reads TGTGCCAGCAGCTTAGCGCAGATGTACGAGCAGTACTTC.

This chain connects TRBV5-6 to TRBJ1-3; no definite D call. Per germline, CDR1 SGHDT and CDR2 YYEEEE. The CDR3 contains 16 residues. Trimming removed 0 bases at V and 0 bases at J, with 10 bases between. CDR3 sequence: CASSLGSGASGNTIYF. The CDR3 DNA reads TGTGCCAGCAGCTTGGGTTCGGGTGCCTCTGGAAACACCATATATTTT. The full variable domain, completed using reference TRBV5-6 and TRBJ1-3, is DAGVTQSPTHLIKTRGQQVTLRCSPKSGHDTVSWYQQALGQGPQFIFQYYEEEERQRGNFPDRFSGHQFPNYSSELNVNALLLGDSALYLCASSLGSGASGNTIYFGEGSWLTVV.

The chain has TRBV6-6 and TRBJ1-5; tentatively, D is TRBD1 (6 bases). CDR1 MNHNY and CDR2 SVGAGI come from the germline V gene (reference sequence). Trimming pared 11 bases from V and 0 bases from J, leaving 11 bases between. The CDR3 has 13 amino acids. CDR3 protein: CASDSYSNQPQHF. CDR3 in DNA: TGTGCCTCGGACAGCTATAGCAATCAGCCCCAGCATTTT.